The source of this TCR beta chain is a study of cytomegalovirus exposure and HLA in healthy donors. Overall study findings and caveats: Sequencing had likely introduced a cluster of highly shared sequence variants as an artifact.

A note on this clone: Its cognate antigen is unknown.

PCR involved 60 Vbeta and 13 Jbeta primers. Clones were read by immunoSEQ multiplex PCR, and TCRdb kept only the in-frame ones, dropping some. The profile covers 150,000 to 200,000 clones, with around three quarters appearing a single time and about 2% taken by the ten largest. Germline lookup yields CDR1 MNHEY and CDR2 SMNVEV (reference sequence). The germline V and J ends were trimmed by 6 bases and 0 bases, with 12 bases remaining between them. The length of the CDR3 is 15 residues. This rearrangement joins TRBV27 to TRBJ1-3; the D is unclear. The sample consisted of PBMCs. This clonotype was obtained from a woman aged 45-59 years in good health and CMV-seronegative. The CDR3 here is CASSPSGASGNTIYF. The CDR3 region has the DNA TGTGCCAGCAGCCCCTCAGGCGCCTCTGGAAACACCATATATTTT.